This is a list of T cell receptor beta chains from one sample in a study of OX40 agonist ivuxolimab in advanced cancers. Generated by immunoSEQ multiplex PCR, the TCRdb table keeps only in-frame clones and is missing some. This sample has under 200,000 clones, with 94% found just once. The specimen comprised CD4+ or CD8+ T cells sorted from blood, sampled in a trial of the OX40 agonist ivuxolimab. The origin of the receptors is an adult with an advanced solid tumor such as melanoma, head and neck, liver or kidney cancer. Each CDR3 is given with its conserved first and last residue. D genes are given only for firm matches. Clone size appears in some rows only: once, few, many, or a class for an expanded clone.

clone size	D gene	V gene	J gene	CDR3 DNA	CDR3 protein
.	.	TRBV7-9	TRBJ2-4	TGTGCCAGCAGCTTAGAACCGGGGACAATACACATTCAGTACTTC	CASSLEPGTIHIQYF
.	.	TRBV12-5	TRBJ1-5	TGTGCTAGTGGTTTGGTCGCGGGTCGTCCAGGGAATCAGCCCCAGCATTTT	CASGLVAGRPGNQPQHF
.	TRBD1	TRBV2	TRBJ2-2	TGTGCCAGCAGGGACAGGGGCCAAGACACCGGGGAGCTGTTTTTT	CASRDRGQDTGELFF
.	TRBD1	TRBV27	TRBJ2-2	TGTGCCAGCAGTAAGGGACAGCTAACCGGGGAGCTGTTTTTT	CASSKGQLTGELFF
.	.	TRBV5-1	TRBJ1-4	TGCGCCAGCAGCTTGGACGTAGCAACTAATGAAAAACTGTTTTTT	CASSLDVATNEKLFF
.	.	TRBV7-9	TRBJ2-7	TGTGCCAGCAGCCGCCTAGAAAGCTACGAGCAGTACTTC	CASSRLESYEQYF
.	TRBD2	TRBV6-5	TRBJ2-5	TGTGCCAGCAGTTACGGGGCGGGAGGTCAAGAGACCCAGTACTTC	CASSYGAGGQETQYF
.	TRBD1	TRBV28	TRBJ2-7	TGTGCCAGCAGGACACCCGGGACAGGGTTGGGCGAGCAGTACTTC	CASRTPGTGLGEQYF
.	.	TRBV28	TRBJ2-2	TGTGCCAGCAGTTCCCCCCCTGGCGCCGCGAACACCGGGGAGCTGTTTTTT	CASSSPPGAANTGELFF
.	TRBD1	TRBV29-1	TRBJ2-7	TGCAGCGTTGAATCGGGGACAGGGATTCCGTTATCCTACGAGCAGTACTTC	CSVESGTGIPLSYEQYF
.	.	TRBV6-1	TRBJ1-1	TGTGCCAGCAACTCCGGGACGGGGATGAACACTGAAGCTTTCTTT	CASNSGTGMNTEAFF
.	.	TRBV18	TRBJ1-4	TGTGCCAGCTCACCCCCCCGTTTGGGGAGTGAAAAACTGTTTTTT	CASSPPRLGSEKLFF
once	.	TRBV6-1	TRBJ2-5	TGTGCCAGCAGTGATCCCCACGAGACCCAGTACTTC	CASSDPHETQYF
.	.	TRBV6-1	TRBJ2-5	TGTGCCAGCAGTCATCGAGACCGCCAGTACTTC	CASSHRDRQYF
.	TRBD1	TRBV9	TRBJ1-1	TGTGCCAGCAGCGTAGGCGGACAGGGGTCCCCTGGGGTGAACACTGAAGCTTTCTTT	CASSVGGQGSPGVNTEAFF
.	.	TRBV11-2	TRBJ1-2	TGTGCCAGCAGCTTAAACCCAGGGGTAGGTGGCTACACCTTC	CASSLNPGVGGYTF
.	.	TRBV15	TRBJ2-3	TGTGCCTTACGGGCTAGCAGCACAGATACGCAGTATTTT	CALRASSTDTQYF
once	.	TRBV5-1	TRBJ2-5	TGCGCCAGCAGCTTAACAACAGGGTATGGTGAGACCCAGTACTTC	CASSLTTGYGETQYF
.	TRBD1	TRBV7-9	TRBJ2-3	TGTGCCACCGACAGGGGGCGAACCCAGACAGATACGCAGTATTTT	CATDRGRTQTDTQYF
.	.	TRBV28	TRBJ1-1	TGTGCCAGTTCGTCGGTGTTGGCTTTCTTT	CASSSVLAFF
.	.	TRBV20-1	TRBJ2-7	TGCAGTGCCAAAAGCCCGTACGAGCAGTACTTC	CSAKSPYEQYF
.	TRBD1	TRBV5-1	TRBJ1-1	TGCGCCAGCAGTAGGGACAGGGGGCAAACTGAAGCTTTCTTT	CASSRDRGQTEAFF
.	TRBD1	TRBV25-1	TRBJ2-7	TGTGCCAGCAGTCCCCATGGACAGGGTTACCACGAGCAGTACTTC	CASSPHGQGYHEQYF
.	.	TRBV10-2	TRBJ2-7	TGCGCCAGCAGTGAGCCCGAGGAGGGCTACTCCTACGAGCAGTACTTC	CASSEPEEGYSYEQYF